This T cell receptor beta chain is from a study of cytomegalovirus exposure and HLA in healthy donors. General study results and limits: Immune exposure information available was restricted to CMV serostatus.

Note on this clone: As yet, its antigen is unknown.

Primers included in the PCR were 60 Vbeta and 13 Jbeta primers. The method was immunoSEQ multiplex PCR; TCRdb's version includes in-frame clones alone and lacks a portion of them. The sample carries about 89,000 clones, about three quarters recorded once. Germline CDR1 reads MDHEN; CDR2 reads SYDVKM. V was cut by 3 bases and J by 2 bases, with 4 bases left in between. The CDR3 has 12 residues. This sequence was found in a man aged 25-45 years in good health and CMV-seropositive. Sequencing input: PBMCs. The chain carries TRBV28 and TRBJ1-1; no clear D. CDR3 sequence (DNA): TGTGCCAGCAGTTTTCTAAACACTGAAGCTTTCTTT. It specifies CASSFLNTEAFF.